What follows describes a single T cell receptor (beta chain). This sample stems from a study of T-cell reconstitution after alpha-beta-depleted transplantation in children. This CDR3 comprises 17 residues. Germline V gene sequence: CDR1 SGHDT, CDR2 YYEEEE. Trimming left V 7 bases short and J 0 bases short, with 22 bases between. Molecular barcoding with unique molecular identifiers was used for the TCRbeta library. TCRdb analysed the PCR reads with MiXCR anew, one entry per CDR3 protein. The table records hundreds of thousands of distinct CDR3 sequences, over 25% of them present only once. This specimen consisted of PBMCs from the stem cell graft donor, obtained from the stem cell graft. This chain joins TRBV5-6 and TRBJ1-2; D unclear. The clonotype originates from a human donor who donated a stem cell graft to a child with aplastic anemia. In DNA, the CDR3 is TGTGCCAGCCGAGTGCGTGCAGGACTAATTGCTAACTATGGCTACACCTTC. It encodes CASRVRAGLIANYGYTF.